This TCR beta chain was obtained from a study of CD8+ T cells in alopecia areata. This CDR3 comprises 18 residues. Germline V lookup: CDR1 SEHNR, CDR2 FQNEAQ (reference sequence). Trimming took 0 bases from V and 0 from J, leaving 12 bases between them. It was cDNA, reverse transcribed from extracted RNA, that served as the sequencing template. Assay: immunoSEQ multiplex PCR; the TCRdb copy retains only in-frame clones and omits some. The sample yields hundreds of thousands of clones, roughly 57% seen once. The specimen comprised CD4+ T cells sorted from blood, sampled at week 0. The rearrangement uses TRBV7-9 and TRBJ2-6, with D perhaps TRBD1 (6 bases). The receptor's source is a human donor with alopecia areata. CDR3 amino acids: CASSLATGSSSGANVLTF. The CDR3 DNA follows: TGTGCCAGCAGCTTAGCCACAGGGTCAAGCTCTGGGGCCAACGTCCTGACTTTC.